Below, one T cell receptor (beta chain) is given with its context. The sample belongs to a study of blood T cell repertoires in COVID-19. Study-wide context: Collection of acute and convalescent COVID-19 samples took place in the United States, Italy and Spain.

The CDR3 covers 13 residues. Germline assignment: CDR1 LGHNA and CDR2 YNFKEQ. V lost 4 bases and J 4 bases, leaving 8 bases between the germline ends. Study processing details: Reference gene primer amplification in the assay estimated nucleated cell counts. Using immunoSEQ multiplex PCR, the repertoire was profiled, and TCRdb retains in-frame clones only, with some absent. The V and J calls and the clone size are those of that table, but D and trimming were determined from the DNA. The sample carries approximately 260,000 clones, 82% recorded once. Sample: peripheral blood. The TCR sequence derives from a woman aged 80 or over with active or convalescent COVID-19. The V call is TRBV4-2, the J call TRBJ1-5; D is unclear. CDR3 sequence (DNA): TGTGCCAGCAGCCCCCAACGGAATCAGCCCCAGCATTTT. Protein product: CASSPQRNQPQHF.